Listed here are 32 T cell receptor beta chains from one sample, sequenced in a study of cytomegalovirus exposure and HLA in healthy donors (dated by TCRdb to about 2017). Library preparation was by the immunoSEQ multiplex PCR assay. The multiplex PCR relied on a mix of 60 forward primers for TCR Vbeta segments and 13 reverse primers for TCR Jbeta segments. This immuneACCESS table, as held by TCRdb, lists in-frame sequences with V and J called but not all clones. Of the missing ones, under half trace to an unresolved V gene in checked studies; the others have no known cause. Per the sample table, the count is 200,000 to 250,000 clones. Together, the top ten hold over 0.75% of the sample. The sample consisted of PBMCs. These receptor sequences come from a woman in her 30s in good health and CMV-seropositive.

The chain couples TRBV6-1 to TRBJ1-2; possibly TRBD1 for D (5 bases). The CDR3 covers 15 residues. Germline values: CDR1 MNHNS, CDR2 SASEGT. V was pared by 1 base and J by 6 bases, with 15 bases between. The CDR3 DNA is TGTGCCAGCAGTGAAGGGGCCAGGGTCTTTAATGGCTACACCTTC. Protein: CASSEGARVFNGYTF.

This chain connects TRBV30 to TRBJ2-3; 7 positions agree with TRBD2. The germline V gene has CDR1 GTSNPN and CDR2 SVGIG (reference sequence). This CDR3 has 14 amino acids. V lost 5 bases and J lost 0; bases outside the gene matches: 5. Here the CDR3 DNA reads TGTGCCTGGGCTCTAGCGGTTAGCACAGATACGCAGTATTTT. It specifies CAWALAVSTDTQYF.

This chain joins TRBV18 and TRBJ2-7; 9 bases are a match to TRBD2. CDR3 length: 15 residues. Trimming took 3 bases from V and 1 from J; bases not matched to a gene: 4. Per germline, CDR1 KGHSH and CDR2 LQKENI. CDR3 region: CASSPASGVSYEQYF. CDR3 coding DNA: TGTGCCAGCTCACCTGCTAGCGGGGTTTCCTACGAGCAGTACTTC.

The rearrangement joins TRBV27 to TRBJ2-3; 16 bases are a match to TRBD2. With 10 bases clipped from V and 0 bases from J, the junction kept 4 bases outside the gene matches. There are 16 residues in the CDR3. Looked up from germline, CDR1 is MNHEY and CDR2 is SMNVEV (reference sequence). The CDR3 coding sequence is TGTGCCACCGGGACTAGCGGGGGGGGAAGCACAGATACGCAGTATTTT. Translated, it gives CATGTSGGGSTDTQYF.

The chain combines TRBV7-2 with TRBJ2-5, with 11 bases identical to TRBD1. CDR3 size: 15 residues. Germline CDR1 and CDR2: SGHTA and FQGNSA. V shed 3 bases, J shed 6 bases, and the junction held 6 bases outside the gene matches. The CDR3 bases are TGTGCCAGCAGCTTGGGACAGGGGGTCGGAAAGACCCAGTACTTC. It translates to CASSLGQGVGKTQYF.

The rearrangement joins TRBV28 to TRBJ2-5; 10 bases are shared with TRBD1. After removal of 3 bases from V and 5 bases from J, the junction contained 9 bases not matched to a gene. The germline CDR1 and CDR2 sequences are MDHEN and SYDVKM. This CDR3 contains 16 residues. The CDR3 sequence is CASSFPQTGGGETQYF. CDR3 sequence (DNA): TGTGCCAGCAGTTTCCCCCAGACAGGGGGCGGCGAGACCCAGTACTTC.

V gene TRBV7-9 combines with J gene TRBJ2-1; D unclear. The CDR3 loop spans 12 amino acids. Germline V gives CDR1 SEHNR, CDR2 FQNEAQ (reference sequence). The V end lost 3 bases, the J end lost 5 bases, and 5 bases lay between the germline ends. CDR3: CASSLVDNEQFF. Here the CDR3 DNA reads TGTGCCAGCAGCTTGGTAGACAATGAGCAGTTCTTC.

CDR3 residues: CASSQGPRTNFGANYGYTF. The CDR3 DNA reads TGCGCCAGCAGCCAAGGCCCCCGGACTAATTTTGGGGCTAACTATGGCTACACCTTC. The V and J genes are TRBV4-1 and TRBJ1-2, with unresolved D. V lost 1 base to trimming and J lost 0 bases, with 21 bases between them. The germline CDR1 and CDR2 sequences are MGHRA and YSYEKL. The CDR3 has 19 residues.

The J gene is TRBJ1-2, the V gene TRBV6-5; D perhaps matches TRBD1 (5 bases). The germline gives CDR1 MNHEY, CDR2 SVGAGI. The CDR3 has 13 amino acids. V lost 6 bases, J lost 4 bases, and 12 bases lay in between. The CDR3 sequence is CASSRTQGYGYTF. In DNA, the CDR3 is TGTGCCAGCAGCCGTACTCAGGGCTATGGCTACACCTTC.

This chain connects TRBV6-5 to TRBJ1-2; TRBD1 is a possible D gene (5 bases). The CDR3 consists of 13 residues. Germline lookup yields CDR1 MNHEY and CDR2 SVGAGI. V lost 7 bases and J 4 bases, leaving 13 bases between the germline ends. The CDR3 loop reads CASTRGDTYGYTF. The DNA of the CDR3 is TGTGCCAGCACCCGGGGGGATACCTATGGCTACACCTTC.

This chain joins TRBV5-8 and TRBJ2-7; 8 bases fit TRBD1. After removal of 4 bases from V and 5 bases from J, the junction contained 5 bases not matched to a gene. This CDR3 is built from 13 residues. Per the germline V gene, CDR1 is SGHTS and CDR2 is YDEGEE. CDR3: CASSARGQDEQYF. CDR3 bases: TGTGCCAGCAGCGCCAGGGGGCAAGACGAGCAGTACTTC. The complete variable domain, with remaining parts taken from reference TRBV5-8 and TRBJ2-7, reads EAGVTQSPTHLIKTRGQQATLRCSPISGHTSVYWYQQALGLGLQFLLWYDEGEERNRGNFPPRFSGRQFPNYSSELNVNALELEDSALYLCASSARGQDEQYFGPGTRLTVT.

The CDR3 reads CASATETQYF. CDR3 coding DNA: TGTGCCAGCGCTACAGAGACCCAGTACTTC. This rearrangement joins TRBV6-1 to TRBJ2-5; no definite D call. Germline CDR1 reads MNHNS; CDR2 reads SASEGT. The V end was cut by 8 bases, the J end by 4 bases, with 5 bases between. This CDR3 is 10 amino acids long.

J is TRBJ2-7 and V is TRBV29-1; D gene uncertain. CDR1 is SQVTM, CDR2 ANQGSEA, per germline. Trimming took off 6 bases at V and 7 bases at J, with 16 bases between the two ends. The CDR3 runs to 12 residues. CDR3: CSVTGSLKEQYF. The CDR3 bases are TGCAGCGTAACCGGGTCCCTAAAGGAGCAGTACTTC.

This chain links TRBV5-4 with TRBJ2-5, with D tentatively TRBD1 (5 bases). The CDR3 totals 15 residues. V lost 0 bases to trimming and J lost 1 base, with 10 bases between them. CDR1 and CDR2 from the germline V gene are SGHNT and YYREEE (reference sequence). The CDR3 region is CASSLGQGSQETQYF. CDR3 nucleotides: TGTGCCAGCAGCTTGGGTCAGGGATCCCAAGAGACCCAGTACTTC.

The chain is built from TRBV14 and TRBJ2-7; D may be TRBD2 (6 bases). Germline V gene data show CDR1 as SGHDN and CDR2 as FVKESK. Trimming left V 0 bases short and J 3 bases short, with 12 bases between. The CDR3 covers 15 residues. The chain's CDR3 is CASSQEEGLSYEQYF. The CDR3 nucleotides are TGTGCCAGCAGCCAAGAGGAGGGACTCAGCTACGAGCAGTACTTC.

The chain couples TRBV27 to TRBJ2-1; 11 bases are a match to TRBD2. Germline V gives CDR1 MNHEY, CDR2 SMNVEV (reference sequence). The V gene end was trimmed by 5 bases and the J gene end by 3 bases; junction bases not matched to a gene: 3. The length of the CDR3 is 15 residues. CDR3 sequence reads: CASSISGRGYNEQFF. CDR3 nucleotides: TGTGCCAGCAGTATTAGCGGGAGGGGCTACAATGAGCAGTTCTTC.

Details on this clone: Other DNA sequences in this sample translate to the same CDR3. The chain links TRBV19 to TRBJ2-7; 11 bases align to TRBD2. Germline CDR1 is LNHDA and CDR2 is SQIVND (reference sequence). J was trimmed by 2 bases and V by 2 bases; bases with no gene match: 2. The CDR3 consists of 15 residues. The CDR3 is CASSIRLAGTYEQYF. As DNA, the CDR3 is TGTGCCAGTAGTATACGACTAGCGGGAACCTACGAGCAGTACTTC.

The rearrangement uses TRBV11-3 and TRBJ2-2; 16 nucleotides match TRBD2. This CDR3 is built from 20 residues. The V gene's germline CDR1 is SGHNT and CDR2 YENEEA. After removal of 6 bases from V and 0 bases from J, the junction contained 10 bases not matched to a gene. CDR3 DNA sequence: TGTGCCAGCAGGGCGGGACTAGCGGGGGGGGTGATAACGAACACCGGGGAGCTGTTTTTT. Translated: CASRAGLAGGVITNTGELFF.

This rearrangement joins TRBV6-1 to TRBJ1-2, with a possible D match to TRBD1 (5 bases). The germline CDR1 and CDR2 sequences are MNHNS and SASEGT. V was clipped by 3 bases and J by 5 bases, with 19 bases between them. This CDR3 is built from 16 residues. In nucleotides, the CDR3 is TGTGCCAGCAGTGAGTATGGGCCCACGACAGAGTATGGCTACACCTTC. Translating gives CASSEYGPTTEYGYTF.

The chain employs TRBV19 and TRBJ1-2, with D perhaps matching TRBD1 (5 bases). Trimming shortened V by 0 bases and J by 2 bases, and 10 bases separated the two germline ends. Germline loops: CDR1 LNHDA, CDR2 SQIVND (reference sequence). The CDR3 sequence is 15 residues long. CDR3 bases: TGTGCCAGTAGTATAGATTCCAGGACAAACTATGGCTACACCTTC. Translation gives CASSIDSRTNYGYTF.

The chain carries TRBV7-2 and TRBJ2-1, with 9 bases lining up with TRBD2. Germline lookup yields CDR1 SGHTA and CDR2 FQGNSA. The CDR3 consists of 19 residues. Unmatched junction bases numbered 16, after V lost 5 bases and J lost 2 bases. The CDR3 protein is CASSSPGASSGGPYNEQFF. In nucleotides, the CDR3 is TGTGCCAGCAGCAGCCCGGGGGCTTCGAGCGGGGGGCCCTACAATGAGCAGTTCTTC.

V usage is TRBV6-5 and J usage is TRBJ2-7; 7 bases line up with TRBD1. The CDR3 runs 16 residues. V trimming: 0 bases; J trimming: 4 bases; junction bases outside the gene matches: 9. Germline V CDR1 and CDR2: MNHEY, SVGAGI. The CDR3 coding sequence is TGTGCCAGCAGTTACTCGTATGCCGGGACAGCATACGAGCAGTACTTC. Translation gives CASSYSYAGTAYEQYF.

As DNA, the CDR3 is TGTGCCATCAGTGAGAGGTCACAGGCTTACGGCAATCAGCCCCAGCATTTT. It specifies CAISERSQAYGNQPQHF. The chain joins TRBV10-3 to TRBJ1-5, with TRBD1 as a possible D gene (5 bases). Germline CDR1 reads ENHRY; CDR2 reads SYGVKD. V shed 2 bases and J shed 2 bases, with 16 bases lying between them. CDR3 size: 17 residues.

This chain links TRBV23-1 with TRBJ2-2, with 12 nucleotides matching TRBD1. TRBV23-1 is an ORF for which the function is uncertain. With 2 bases clipped from V and 1 base from J, the junction kept 8 bases outside the gene matches. This CDR3 is built from 19 residues. The CDR3 DNA sequence: TGCGCCAGCAGTCAACCCCCCGGGACAGGGGGCATGAACACCGGGGAGCTGTTTTTT. Its protein product is CASSQPPGTGGMNTGELFF.

The J gene is TRBJ2-3, the V gene TRBV4-2; possibly TRBD2 for D (6 bases). Trimming removed 3 bases at V and 4 bases at J, with 14 bases between. Germline V gene data show CDR1 as LGHNA and CDR2 as YNFKEQ. This CDR3 spans 15 amino acids. The CDR3: CASSHRAGGSDTQYF. The CDR3 DNA sequence: TGTGCCAGCAGCCACAGAGCCGGGGGATCAGATACGCAGTATTTT.

V gene TRBV5-1 combines with J gene TRBJ1-5; D is unresolved. V was shortened by 10 bases and J by 0 bases, with 14 bases between the two germline ends. Germline V gene data show CDR1 as SGHRS and CDR2 as YFSETQ. The CDR3 covers 14 residues. The CDR3 DNA sequence: TGCGCCGCCCCGGGAAAGGGTAGCAATCAGCCCCAGCATTTT. Its translation is CAAPGKGSNQPQHF. Supplemented by reference TRBV5-1 and TRBJ1-5, the full variable domain reads KAGVTQTPRYLIKTRGQQVTLSCSPISGHRSVSWYQQTPGQGLQFLFEYFSETQRNKGNFPGRFSGRQFSNSRSEMNVSTLELGDSALYLCAAPGKGSNQPQHFGDGTRLSIL.

This rearrangement joins TRBV7-6 to TRBJ2-3; 7 positions agree with TRBD1. This CDR3 has 16 residues. Germline V CDR1 and CDR2: SGHVS, FNYEAQ. V shed 5 bases, J shed 0 bases, and the junction held 8 bases outside the gene matches. The CDR3 here is CASSLRQGISTDTQYF. The CDR3 DNA reads as TGTGCCAGCAGCCTCCGACAGGGAATAAGCACAGATACGCAGTATTTT.

CDR3 DNA: TGCAGCGTTGGATTAGCGGGAGGAAGCTACAATGAGCAGTTCTTC. Its protein is CSVGLAGGSYNEQFF. This sequence joins TRBV29-1 and TRBJ2-1; 10 bases map to TRBD2. Losses at the gene ends were 4 bases for V and 3 bases for J; bases not matched to a gene: 6. Germline CDR1 reads SQVTM; CDR2 reads ANQGSEA. This CDR3 has 15 residues.

The genes are TRBV6-1 and TRBJ1-2; 8 bases fit TRBD1. J was trimmed by 2 bases and V by 3 bases; bases with no gene match: 2. The germline CDR1 and CDR2 sequences are MNHNS and SASEGT. The CDR3 has 14 residues. CDR3 coding DNA: TGTGCCAGCAGTGACCAGGGGGCAAACTATGGCTACACCTTC. This gives the protein CASSDQGANYGYTF.

The V and J genes are TRBV7-9 and TRBJ2-2; 13 bases align to TRBD2. This CDR3 is 16 amino acids long. Germline loops: CDR1 SEHNR, CDR2 FQNEAQ (reference sequence). The ends lost 5 bases at V and 5 bases at J; junction bases unmatched: 5. CDR3 sequence (DNA): TGTGCCAGCAGCCAGGGACTAGCGGGAAGGACCGGGGAGCTGTTTTTT. It yields the protein CASSQGLAGRTGELFF.

J is TRBJ2-7 and V is TRBV6-1; possible D gene TRBD2, 6 bases. V was shortened by 0 bases and J by 0 bases, with 9 bases between the two germline ends. Per germline, CDR1 MNHNS and CDR2 SASEGT. The CDR3 is 15 amino acids. CDR3: CASSEAHGSSYEQYF. As DNA, the CDR3 is TGTGCCAGCAGTGAAGCGCACGGGAGCTCCTACGAGCAGTACTTC.

The J gene is TRBJ2-3, the V gene TRBV5-4; D is perhaps TRBD1 (5 bases). The CDR3 runs to 15 residues. V was cut by 4 bases and J by 0 bases, with 12 bases left in between. Germline V gene data show CDR1 as SGHNT and CDR2 as YYREEE (reference sequence). CDR3 residues: CASSNRQGSTDTQYF. The CDR3 region has the DNA TGTGCCAGCAGCAATAGGCAGGGTAGCACAGATACGCAGTATTTT.